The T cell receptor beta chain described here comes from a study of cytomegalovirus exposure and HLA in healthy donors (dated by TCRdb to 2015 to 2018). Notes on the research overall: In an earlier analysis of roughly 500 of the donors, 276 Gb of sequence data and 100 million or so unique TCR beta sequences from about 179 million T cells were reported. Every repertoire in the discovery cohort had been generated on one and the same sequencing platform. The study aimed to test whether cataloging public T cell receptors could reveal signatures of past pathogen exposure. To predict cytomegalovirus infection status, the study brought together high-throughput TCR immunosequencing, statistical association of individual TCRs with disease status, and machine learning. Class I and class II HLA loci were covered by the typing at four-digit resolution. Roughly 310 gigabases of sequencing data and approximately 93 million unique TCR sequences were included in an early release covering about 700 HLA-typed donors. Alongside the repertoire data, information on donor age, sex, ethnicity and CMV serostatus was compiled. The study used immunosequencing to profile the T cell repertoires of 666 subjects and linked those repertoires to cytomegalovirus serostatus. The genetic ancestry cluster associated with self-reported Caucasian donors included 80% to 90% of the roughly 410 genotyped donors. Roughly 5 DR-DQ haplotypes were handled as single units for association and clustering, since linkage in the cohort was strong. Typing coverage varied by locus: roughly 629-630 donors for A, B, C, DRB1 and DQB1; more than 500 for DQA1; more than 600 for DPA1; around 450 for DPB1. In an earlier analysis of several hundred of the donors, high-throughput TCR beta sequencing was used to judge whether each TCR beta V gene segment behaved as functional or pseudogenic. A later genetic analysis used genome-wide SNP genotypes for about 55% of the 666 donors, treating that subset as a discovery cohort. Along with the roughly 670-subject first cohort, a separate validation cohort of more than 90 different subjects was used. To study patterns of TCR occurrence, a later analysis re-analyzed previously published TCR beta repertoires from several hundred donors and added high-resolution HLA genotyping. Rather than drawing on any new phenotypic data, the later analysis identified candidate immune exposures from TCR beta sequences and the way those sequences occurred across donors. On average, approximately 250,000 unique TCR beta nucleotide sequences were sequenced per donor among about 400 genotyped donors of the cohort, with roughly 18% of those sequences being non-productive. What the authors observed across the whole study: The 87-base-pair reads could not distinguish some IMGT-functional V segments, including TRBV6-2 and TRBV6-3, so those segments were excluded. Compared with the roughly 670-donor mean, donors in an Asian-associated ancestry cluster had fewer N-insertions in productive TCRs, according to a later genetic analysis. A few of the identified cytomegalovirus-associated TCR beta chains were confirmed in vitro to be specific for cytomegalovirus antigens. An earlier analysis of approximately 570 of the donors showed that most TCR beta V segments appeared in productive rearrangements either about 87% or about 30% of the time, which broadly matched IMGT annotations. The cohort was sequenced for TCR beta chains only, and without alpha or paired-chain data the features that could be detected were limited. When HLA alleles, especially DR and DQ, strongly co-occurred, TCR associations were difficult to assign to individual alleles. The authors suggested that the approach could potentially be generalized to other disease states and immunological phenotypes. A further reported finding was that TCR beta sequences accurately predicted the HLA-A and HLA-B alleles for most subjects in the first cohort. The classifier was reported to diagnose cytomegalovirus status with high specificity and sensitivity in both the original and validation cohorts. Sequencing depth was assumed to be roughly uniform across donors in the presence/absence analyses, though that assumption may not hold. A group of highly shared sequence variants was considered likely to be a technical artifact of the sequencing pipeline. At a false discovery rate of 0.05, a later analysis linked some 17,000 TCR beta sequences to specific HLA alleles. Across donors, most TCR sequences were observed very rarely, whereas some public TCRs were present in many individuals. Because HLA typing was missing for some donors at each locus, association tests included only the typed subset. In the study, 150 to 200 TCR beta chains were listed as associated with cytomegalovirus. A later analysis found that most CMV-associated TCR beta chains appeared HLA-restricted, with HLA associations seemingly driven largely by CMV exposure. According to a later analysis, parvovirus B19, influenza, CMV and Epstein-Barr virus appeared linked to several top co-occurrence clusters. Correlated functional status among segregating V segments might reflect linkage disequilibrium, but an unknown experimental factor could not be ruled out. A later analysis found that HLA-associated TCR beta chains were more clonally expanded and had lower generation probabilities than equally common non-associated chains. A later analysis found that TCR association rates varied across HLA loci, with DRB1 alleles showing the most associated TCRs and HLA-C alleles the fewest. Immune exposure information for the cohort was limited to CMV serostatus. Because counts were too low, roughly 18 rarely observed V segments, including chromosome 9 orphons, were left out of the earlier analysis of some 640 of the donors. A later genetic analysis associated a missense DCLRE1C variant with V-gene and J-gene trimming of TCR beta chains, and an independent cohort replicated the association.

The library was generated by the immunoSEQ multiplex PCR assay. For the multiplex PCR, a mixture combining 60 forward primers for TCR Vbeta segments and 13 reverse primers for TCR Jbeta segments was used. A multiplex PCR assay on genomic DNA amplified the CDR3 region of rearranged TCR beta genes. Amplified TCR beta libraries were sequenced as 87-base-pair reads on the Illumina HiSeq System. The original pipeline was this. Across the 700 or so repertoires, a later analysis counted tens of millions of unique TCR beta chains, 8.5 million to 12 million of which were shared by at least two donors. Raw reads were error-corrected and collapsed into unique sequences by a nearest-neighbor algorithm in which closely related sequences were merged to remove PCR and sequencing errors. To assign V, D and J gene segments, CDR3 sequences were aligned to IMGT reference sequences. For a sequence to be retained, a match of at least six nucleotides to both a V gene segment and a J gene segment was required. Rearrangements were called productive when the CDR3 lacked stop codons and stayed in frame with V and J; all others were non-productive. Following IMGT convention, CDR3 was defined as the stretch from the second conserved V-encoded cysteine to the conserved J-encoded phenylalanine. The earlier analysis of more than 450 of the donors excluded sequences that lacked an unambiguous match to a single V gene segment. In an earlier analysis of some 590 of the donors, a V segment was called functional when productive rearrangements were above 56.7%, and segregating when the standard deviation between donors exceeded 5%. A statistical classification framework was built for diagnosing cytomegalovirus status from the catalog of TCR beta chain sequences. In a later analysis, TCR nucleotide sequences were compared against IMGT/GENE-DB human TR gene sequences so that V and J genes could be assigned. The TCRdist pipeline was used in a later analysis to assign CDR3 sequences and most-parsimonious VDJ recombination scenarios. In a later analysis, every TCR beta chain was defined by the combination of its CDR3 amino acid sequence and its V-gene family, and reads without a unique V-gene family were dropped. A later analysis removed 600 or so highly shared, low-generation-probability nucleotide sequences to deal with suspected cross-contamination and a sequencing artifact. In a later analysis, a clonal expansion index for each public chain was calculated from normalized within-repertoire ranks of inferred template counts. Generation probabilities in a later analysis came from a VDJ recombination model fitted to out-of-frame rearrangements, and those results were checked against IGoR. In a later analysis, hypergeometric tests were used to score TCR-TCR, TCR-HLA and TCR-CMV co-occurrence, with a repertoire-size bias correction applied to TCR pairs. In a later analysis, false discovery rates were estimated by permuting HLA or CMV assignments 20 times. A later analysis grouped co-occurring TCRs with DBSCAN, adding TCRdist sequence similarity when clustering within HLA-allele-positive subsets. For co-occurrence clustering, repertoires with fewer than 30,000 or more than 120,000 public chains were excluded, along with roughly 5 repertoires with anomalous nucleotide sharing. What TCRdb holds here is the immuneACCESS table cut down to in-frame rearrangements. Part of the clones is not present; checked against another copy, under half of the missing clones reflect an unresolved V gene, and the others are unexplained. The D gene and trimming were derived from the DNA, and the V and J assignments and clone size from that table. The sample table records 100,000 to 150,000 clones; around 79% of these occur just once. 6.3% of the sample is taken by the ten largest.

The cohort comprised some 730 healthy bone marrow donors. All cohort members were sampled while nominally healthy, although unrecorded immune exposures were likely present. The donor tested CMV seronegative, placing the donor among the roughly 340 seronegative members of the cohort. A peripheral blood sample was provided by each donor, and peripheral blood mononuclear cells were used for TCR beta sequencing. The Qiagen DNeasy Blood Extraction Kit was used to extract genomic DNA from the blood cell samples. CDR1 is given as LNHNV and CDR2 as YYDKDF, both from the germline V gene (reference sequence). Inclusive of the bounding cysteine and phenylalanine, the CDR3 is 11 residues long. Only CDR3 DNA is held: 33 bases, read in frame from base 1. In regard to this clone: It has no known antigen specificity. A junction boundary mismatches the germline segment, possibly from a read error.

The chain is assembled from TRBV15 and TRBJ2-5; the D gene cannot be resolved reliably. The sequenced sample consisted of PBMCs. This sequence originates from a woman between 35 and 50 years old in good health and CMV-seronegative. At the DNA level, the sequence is TGTGCCACCAGCGAGCGAGAGACCCGGTACTTC. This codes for CATSERETRYF.